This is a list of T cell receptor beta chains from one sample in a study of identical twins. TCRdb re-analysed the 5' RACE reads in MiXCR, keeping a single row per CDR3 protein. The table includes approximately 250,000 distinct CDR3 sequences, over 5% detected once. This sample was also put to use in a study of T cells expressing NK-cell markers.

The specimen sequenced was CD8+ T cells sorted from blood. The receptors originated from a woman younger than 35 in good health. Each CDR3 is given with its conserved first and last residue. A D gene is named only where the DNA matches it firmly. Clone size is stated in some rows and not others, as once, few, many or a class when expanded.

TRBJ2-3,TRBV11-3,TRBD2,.,CASSGRLTSGTTDTQYF,TGTGCCAGCAGCGGACGGCTGACTAGCGGGACCACAGATACGCAGTATTTT
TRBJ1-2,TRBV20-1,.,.,CSAGGGYTF,TGCAGTGCCGGGGGTGGCTACACCTTC
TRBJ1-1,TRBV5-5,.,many,CASSPLNTEAFF,TGTGCCAGCAGCCCACTTAACACTGAAGCTTTCTTT
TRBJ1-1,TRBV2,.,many,CASRLGSETEAFF,TGTGCCAGCAGACTGGGTTCAGAAACTGAAGCTTTCTTT
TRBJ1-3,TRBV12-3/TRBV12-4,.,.,CASSLAGRSGNTIYF,TGTGCCAGCAGTTTAGCGGGACGGAGCGGAAACACCATATATTTT
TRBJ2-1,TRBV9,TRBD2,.,CASSVAGLAGGFEQFF,TGTGCCAGCAGCGTAGCGGGACTAGCGGGAGGTTTTGAGCAGTTCTTC
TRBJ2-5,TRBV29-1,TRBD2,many,CSVPEAGALETQYF,TGCAGCGTTCCTGAAGCGGGAGCCTTAGAGACCCAGTACTTC
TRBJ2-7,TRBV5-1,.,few,CASSSEGLSYEQYF,TGCGCCAGCAGCTCGGAGGGGTTATCGTACGAGCAGTACTTC
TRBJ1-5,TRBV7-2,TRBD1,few,CASSFTDRDAQPQHF,TGTGCCAGCAGCTTCACCGACAGGGATGCTCAGCCCCAGCATTTT
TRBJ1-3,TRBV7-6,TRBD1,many,CASSLGQGLGRNTIYF,TGTGCCAGCAGCCTGGGACAGGGTTTAGGCCGAAACACCATATATTTT
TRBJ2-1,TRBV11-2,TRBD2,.,CASSPGTSGRVPYNEQFF,TGTGCCAGCAGCCCCGGGACTAGCGGGAGGGTACCCTACAATGAGCAGTTCTTC
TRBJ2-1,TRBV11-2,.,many,CASSLGRPKGNEQFF,TGTGCCAGCAGCTTAGGACGGCCCAAGGGCAATGAGCAGTTCTTC
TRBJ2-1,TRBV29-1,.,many,CSVEWGSPGSEQFF,TGCAGCGTTGAATGGGGTAGCCCCGGGTCCGAGCAGTTCTTC
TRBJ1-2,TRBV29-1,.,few,CSVGQGNTEGGYTF,TGCAGCGTGGGGCAGGGGAACACGGAGGGCGGCTACACCTTC
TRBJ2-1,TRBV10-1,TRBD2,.,CASSAGLAGLRVEQFF,TGCGCCAGCAGTGCTGGACTAGCGGGCCTACGGGTTGAGCAGTTCTTC
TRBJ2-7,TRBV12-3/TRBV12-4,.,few,CASSRGFAYEQYF,TGTGCCAGCAGCAGGGGTTTCGCCTACGAGCAGTACTTC
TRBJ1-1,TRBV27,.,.,CASGPLTNTEAFF,TGTGCCAGCGGGCCCCTAACGAACACTGAAGCTTTCTTT
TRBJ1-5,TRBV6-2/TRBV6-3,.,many,CASSYREAQPQHF,TGTGCCAGCAGTTACCGGGAGGCTCAGCCCCAGCATTTT
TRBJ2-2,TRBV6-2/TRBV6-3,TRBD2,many,CASSMGTSDTGELFF,TGTGCCAGCAGTATGGGGACTAGTGACACCGGGGAGCTGTTTTTT
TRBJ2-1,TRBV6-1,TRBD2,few,CASSGPGLAGGAYNEQFF,TGTGCCAGCAGTGGCCCCGGACTAGCGGGAGGGGCCTACAATGAGCAGTTCTTC